This paragraph covers one T cell receptor beta chain sequence. J lost 0 bases, V lost 6 bases, and 11 bases had no gene match. Germline lookup yields CDR1 MDHEN and CDR2 SYDVKM. This CDR3 has 20 amino acids. The repertoire was sequenced with immunoSEQ multiplex PCR; TCRdb's copy has only in-frame clones and lacks some. This sample carries 100,000 or so clones, roughly 90% of them seen once, and the ten largest clones take around 5.4%. The sample comes from a study of blood T cell repertoires in COVID-19. The source is a man between 65 and 85 years old with acute or convalescent COVID-19. V usage is TRBV28 and J usage is TRBJ2-4; 16 nucleotides agree with TRBD2. The source material was peripheral blood. The CDR3 bases are TGTGCCAGCAGCCCCTTCCCGGGACTAGCGGGAGGGGGAGCCAAAAACATTCAGTACTTC. Amino acids: CASSPFPGLAGGGAKNIQYF.